This T cell receptor beta chain appears in the sequencing data of a study of a mutant IDH1 vaccine in newly diagnosed glioma. Produced via immunoSEQ multiplex PCR; TCRdb's table is partial and in-frame only. The sample records over 30,000 clones, about four fifths being singletons. Described time point: baseline, week 1 (first vaccination visit). Treatment indicated: pre-vaccination baseline after standard-of-care therapy. CDR1 and CDR2 (germline): SGHRS, YFSETQ. Deletions cut 2 bases from V and 8 bases from J, with 11 bases between. This CDR3 is 13 amino acids long. The starting material was peripheral blood mononuclear cells (PBMCs), obtained from a glioma patient treated with radiotherapy, temozolomide or both. The genes are TRBV5-1 and TRBJ2-1, with D tentatively TRBD2 (5 bases). The source is a man aged 50 or older with glioma. Some clones in this sample may be carry-over from other donors' samples. CDR3 amino acids: CASSFRDGYEQFF. As DNA, the CDR3 is TGCGCCAGCAGCTTCCGGGATGGATATGAGCAGTTCTTC.